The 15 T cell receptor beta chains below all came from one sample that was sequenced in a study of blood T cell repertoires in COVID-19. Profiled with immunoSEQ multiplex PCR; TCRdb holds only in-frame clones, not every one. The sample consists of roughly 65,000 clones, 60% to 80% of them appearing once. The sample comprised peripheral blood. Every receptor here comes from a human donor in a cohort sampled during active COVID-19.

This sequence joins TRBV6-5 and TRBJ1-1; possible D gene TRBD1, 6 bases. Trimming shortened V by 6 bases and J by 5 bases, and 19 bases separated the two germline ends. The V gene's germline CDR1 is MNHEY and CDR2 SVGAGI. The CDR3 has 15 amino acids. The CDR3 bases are TGTGCCAGCAGGCCCCTTCCCGGGACACCTACTGAAGCTTTCTTT. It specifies CASRPLPGTPTEAFF.

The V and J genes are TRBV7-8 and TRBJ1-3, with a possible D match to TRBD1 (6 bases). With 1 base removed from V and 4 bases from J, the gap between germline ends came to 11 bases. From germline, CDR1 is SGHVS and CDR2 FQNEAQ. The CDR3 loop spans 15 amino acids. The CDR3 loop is CASSLDGGLGNTIYF. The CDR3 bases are TGTGCCAGCAGCTTAGACGGGGGGCTGGGAAACACCATATATTTT.

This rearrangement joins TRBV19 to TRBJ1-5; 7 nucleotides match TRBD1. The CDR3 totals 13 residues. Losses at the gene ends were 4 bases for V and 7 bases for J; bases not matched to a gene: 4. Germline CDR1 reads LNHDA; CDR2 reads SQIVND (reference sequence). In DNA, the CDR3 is TGTGCCAGTAGTAGACAGGGAGGCCAGCCCCAGCATTTT. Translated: CASSRQGGQPQHF.

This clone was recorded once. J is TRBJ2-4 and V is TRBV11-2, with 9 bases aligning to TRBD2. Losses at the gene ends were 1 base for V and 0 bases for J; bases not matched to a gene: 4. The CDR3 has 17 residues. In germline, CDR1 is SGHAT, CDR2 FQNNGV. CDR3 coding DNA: TGTGCCAGCAGCTTAGGAGCGGGGGGCTTAGCCAAAAACATTCAGTACTTC. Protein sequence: CASSLGAGGLAKNIQYF.

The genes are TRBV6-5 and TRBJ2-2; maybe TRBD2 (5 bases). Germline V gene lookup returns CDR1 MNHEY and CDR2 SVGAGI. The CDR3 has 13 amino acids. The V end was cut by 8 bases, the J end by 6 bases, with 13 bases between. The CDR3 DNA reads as TGTGCCAGCCTACTAGTTTGGGCCGGGGAGCTGTTTTTT. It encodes CASLLVWAGELFF.

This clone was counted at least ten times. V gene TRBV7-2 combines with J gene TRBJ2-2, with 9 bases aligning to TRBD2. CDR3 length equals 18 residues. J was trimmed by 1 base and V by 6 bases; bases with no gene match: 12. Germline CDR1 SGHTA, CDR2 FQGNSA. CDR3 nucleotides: TGTGCCAGCAGGCGGGGGGGAGGAACTAGCGGGAACACCGGGGAGCTGTTTTTT. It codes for CASRRGGGTSGNTGELFF.

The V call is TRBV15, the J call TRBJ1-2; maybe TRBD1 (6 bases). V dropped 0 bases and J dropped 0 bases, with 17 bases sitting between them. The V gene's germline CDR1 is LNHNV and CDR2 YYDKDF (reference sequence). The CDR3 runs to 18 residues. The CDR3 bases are TGTGCCACCAGCAGAGATAAGCCGTGGGGGCCAGCTAACTATGGCTACACCTTC. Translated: CATSRDKPWGPANYGYTF. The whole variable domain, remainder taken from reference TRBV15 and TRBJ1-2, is DAMVIQNPRYQVTQFGKPVTLSCSQTLNHNVMYWYQQKSSQAPKLLFHYYDKDFNNEADTPDNFQSRRPNTSFCFLDIRSPGLGDTAMYLCATSRDKPWGPANYGYTFGSGTRLTVV.

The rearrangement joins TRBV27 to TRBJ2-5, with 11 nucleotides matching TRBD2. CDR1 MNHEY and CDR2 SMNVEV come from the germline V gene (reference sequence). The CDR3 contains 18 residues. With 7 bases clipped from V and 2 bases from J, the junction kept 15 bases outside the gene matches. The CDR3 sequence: CASTLRIPSGRPQETQYF. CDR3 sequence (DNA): TGTGCCAGCACCTTGCGAATTCCTAGCGGGAGGCCACAAGAGACCCAGTACTTC.

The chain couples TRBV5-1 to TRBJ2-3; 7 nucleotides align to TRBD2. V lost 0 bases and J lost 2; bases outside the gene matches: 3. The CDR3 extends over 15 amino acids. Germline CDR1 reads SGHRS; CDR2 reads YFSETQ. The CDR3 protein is CASSLASGATDTQYF. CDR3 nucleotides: TGCGCCAGCAGCTTGGCTAGCGGAGCCACAGATACGCAGTATTTT.

The CDR3 loop is CATSDSGTGLVQETQYF. The CDR3 DNA reads TGTGCCACCAGTGATTCCGGGACAGGGTTGGTACAAGAGACCCAGTACTTC. The rearrangement uses TRBV24-1 and TRBJ2-5; 9 bases fit TRBD1. V gave up 2 bases and J gave up 2 bases; unmatched junction bases: 8. Germline loops: CDR1 KGHDR, CDR2 SFDVKD. The CDR3 is 17 amino acids.

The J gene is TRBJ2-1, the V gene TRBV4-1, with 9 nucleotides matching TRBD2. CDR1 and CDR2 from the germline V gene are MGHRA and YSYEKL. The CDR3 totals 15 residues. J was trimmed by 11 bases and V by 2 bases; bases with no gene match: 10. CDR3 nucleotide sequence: TGCGCCAGCAGCCAATATAGCGGGGGCCCTCTTAAGCAGTTCTTC. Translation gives CASSQYSGGPLKQFF.

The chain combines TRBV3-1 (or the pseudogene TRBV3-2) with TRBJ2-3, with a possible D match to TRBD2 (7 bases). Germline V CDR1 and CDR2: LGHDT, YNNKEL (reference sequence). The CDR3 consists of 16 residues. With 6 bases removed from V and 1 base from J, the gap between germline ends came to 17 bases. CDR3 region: CASREGVAGGTDTQYF. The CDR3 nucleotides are TGTGCCAGCAGGGAGGGGGTAGCGGGCGGCACAGATACGCAGTATTTT.

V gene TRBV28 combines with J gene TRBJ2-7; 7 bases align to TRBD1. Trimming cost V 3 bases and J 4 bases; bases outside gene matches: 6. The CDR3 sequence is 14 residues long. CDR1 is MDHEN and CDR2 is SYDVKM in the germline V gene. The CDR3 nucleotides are TGTGCCAGCAGTTTTCAGACAGGGTGGTACGAGCAGTACTTC. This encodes CASSFQTGWYEQYF.

In DNA form, the CDR3 reads TGTGCCAGCAGCCCCGCCGGGACAGGGTTTTTAGAGACCCAGTACTTC. Translated, it gives CASSPAGTGFLETQYF. V is TRBV5-8 and J is TRBJ2-5; TRBD1 matches 9 bases. Looked up from germline, CDR1 is SGHTS and CDR2 is YDEGEE. The CDR3 spans 16 residues. The trim removed 4 bases at V and 4 bases at J, leaving 11 bases unmatched.

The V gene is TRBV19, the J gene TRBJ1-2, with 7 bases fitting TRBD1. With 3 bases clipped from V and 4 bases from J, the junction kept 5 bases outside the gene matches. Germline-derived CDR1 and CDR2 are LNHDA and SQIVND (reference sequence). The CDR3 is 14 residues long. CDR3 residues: CASSIGQATYGYTF. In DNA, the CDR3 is TGTGCCAGTAGTATCGGACAGGCCACCTATGGCTACACCTTC.